This T cell receptor beta chain was captured in a study of T cell repertoires in ileal Crohn's disease. Assay used: immunoSEQ multiplex PCR; TCRdb lists only in-frame clones, some missing. Of under 9,000 clones listed, 60% to 75% are singletons. Of note for this clone: Its antigen remains unknown.

Germline V gene sequence: CDR1 SGHDT, CDR2 YYEEEE. The V segment lost 3 bases and the J segment 0 bases; nucleotides outside the gene matches: 13. The CDR3 is made up of 18 amino acids. Findings and caveats of the study: Every patient over 26.8% clonality showed endoscopic recurrence. Mucosal expansions were suggested to be mainly CD8 T cells.

The genes are TRBV5-6 and TRBJ2-3; 7 nucleotides line up with TRBD1. This receptor was identified in an adult with Crohn's disease. The sample taken for sequencing was ileal tissue. The CDR3 DNA is TGTGCCAGCAGCTCTCTCACCCGGGACAGTGCCAGCACAGATACGCAGTATTTT. This encodes CASSSLTRDSASTDTQYF. The whole variable domain, remainder taken from reference TRBV5-6 and TRBJ2-3, is DAGVTQSPTHLIKTRGQQVTLRCSPKSGHDTVSWYQQALGQGPQFIFQYYEEEERQRGNFPDRFSGHQFPNYSSELNVNALLLGDSALYLCASSSLTRDSASTDTQYFGPGTRLTVL.